This TCR beta chain is from a study of T cells in Graves' hyperthyroidism and ophthalmopathy. Overall study results and limits: Prediction of ophthalmopathy progression came a median around 6 months pre-onset.

This clonotype was seen ten or more times. Its antigen is not identified. Graves' hyperthyroidism showing no ophthalmopathy progression within 18 months was considered stable. Disease duration under 2 months; hyperthyroidism patients were aged 18 to 65. RNA transcripts provided the source from which TCR beta CDR3 regions were amplified. HTBI primers were used for first-round RT-PCR of the TCR CDR3. TCRdb reprocessed the multiplex PCR reads with MiXCR, giving one entry per CDR3 protein. The top ten clones hold 8.9% of a sample with about 840,000 distinct CDR3 sequences, 35% to 40% of them seen once. The source material was blood. This receptor was taken from a man between 18 and 29 years old with Graves' hyperthyroidism.

The CDR3 sequence: CSVEDVENEKLFF. CDR3 DNA: TGCAGCGTTGAAGATGTGGAGAATGAAAAACTGTTTTTT. The chain links TRBV29-1 to TRBJ1-4; D gene ambiguous. Germline values: CDR1 SQVTM, CDR2 ANQGSEA. Trimming pared 0 bases from V and 5 bases from J, leaving 7 bases between. The length of the CDR3 is 13 residues.